This TCR beta chain was sequenced in a study of control samples from healthy donors and cancer patients. The data were produced by immunoSEQ multiplex PCR, yet TCRdb's version contains in-frame clones alone and is incomplete. The repertoire has roughly 160,000 clones, approximately 94% of them found once; the top ten carry around 13%. CDR3 size: 13 residues. Trimming stripped 6 bases from V and 4 bases from J, with 12 bases between. This chain connects TRBV12-3 or TRBV12-4 to TRBJ1-2; D perhaps matches TRBD1 (5 bases). This sequence originates from a man aged 55 to 70 with colorectal cancer. Sample: PBMCs. In DNA form, the CDR3 reads TGTGCCAGCAGACCGGGACGGAGCTATGGCTACACCTTC. This gives the protein CASRPGRSYGYTF.